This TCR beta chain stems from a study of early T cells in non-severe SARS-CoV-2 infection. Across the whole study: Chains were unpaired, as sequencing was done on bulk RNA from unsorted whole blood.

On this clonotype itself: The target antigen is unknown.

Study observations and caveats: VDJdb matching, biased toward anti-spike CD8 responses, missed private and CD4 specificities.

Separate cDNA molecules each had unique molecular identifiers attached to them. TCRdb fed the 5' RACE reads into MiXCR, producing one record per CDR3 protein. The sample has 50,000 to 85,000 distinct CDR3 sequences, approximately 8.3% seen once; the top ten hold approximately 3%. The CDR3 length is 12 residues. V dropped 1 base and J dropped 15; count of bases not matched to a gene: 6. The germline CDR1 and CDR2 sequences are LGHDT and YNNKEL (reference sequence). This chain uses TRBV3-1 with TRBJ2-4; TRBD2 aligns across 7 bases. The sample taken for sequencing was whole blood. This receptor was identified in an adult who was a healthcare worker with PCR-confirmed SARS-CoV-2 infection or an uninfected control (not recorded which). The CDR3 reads CASSQGERDWYF. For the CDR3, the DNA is TGTGCCAGCAGCCAAGGGGAGCGGGACTGGTACTTC.